This T cell receptor beta chain was retrieved from a study of cytomegalovirus exposure and HLA in healthy donors. This clone was detected once. Both 60 Vbeta primers and 13 Jbeta primers went into the PCR. Profiled with immunoSEQ multiplex PCR; TCRdb holds only in-frame clones, not every one. The sample lists approximately 54,000 clones, 82% occurring once. The receptor's source is a woman between 18 and 29 years old in good health and CMV-seronegative. Sequencing was performed on PBMCs.

CDR3 amino acids: CASRQGAFGELFF. The CDR3 DNA sequence: TGTGCCAGCAGACAGGGGGCGTTCGGGGAGCTGTTTTTT. This sequence joins TRBV6-4 and TRBJ2-2, with TRBD1 matching 9 bases. With V trimmed by 6 bases and J by 7 bases, 3 bases remained unmatched. Germline V gene data show CDR1 as MRHNA and CDR2 as SNTAGT. The CDR3 length is 13 residues.